The T cell receptor beta chain described here comes from a study of T cell responses to AZD1222 COVID-19 vaccine. Study information: Second doses were pooled across both intervals (about 4 or about 12 weeks). Findings of the study overall: Two doses of AZD1222 preceded a rise in Spike-specific TCR breadth and depth. The CD4 TCRs associated with vaccination extended across spike and predominated at 160-218 and 743-854. The sample set comprised mostly white British donors with more females, and clonal diversity was possibly underestimated.

This CDR3 comprises 15 residues. Deletions cut 5 bases from V and 1 base from J, with 11 bases between. Germline-derived CDR1 and CDR2 are MNHEY and SVGAGI. Assay used: immunoSEQ multiplex PCR; TCRdb lists only in-frame clones, some missing. The sample contains tens of thousands of clones, around 90% of which appear only once. This clone was found a few times. What it recognizes is unknown. The sample was peripheral blood, taken on day 0 of AZD1222 vaccination. The chain recombines TRBV6-5 with TRBJ1-4; no reliable D call. This sequence was found in an adult in good health. CDR3 loop: CASSHAAKTNEKLFF. The CDR3 DNA reads as TGTGCCAGCAGTCATGCGGCAAAAACTAATGAAAAACTGTTTTTT.